The rows below give T cell receptor beta chains drawn from one sample of a study of shared clonotypes between healthy human individuals. Profiled with immunoSEQ multiplex PCR; TCRdb holds only in-frame clones, not every one. The sample shows around 2.5 million clones, roughly 93% of them seen only once. Material: naive CD4+ T cells from PBMCs. The receptors here all came from a man in his late teens or twenties in good health. Some clones in this sample may be carry-over from other donors' samples. Each CDR3 is given with its conserved first and last residue. D genes are given only for firm matches. Where a row states a size, it is once, few, many or the class of an expanded clone; other rows omit it.

CDR3aa,CDR3nt,abundance,d_gene,j_gene,v_gene
CASSLSGTGRVYEQYF,TGTGCCAGCAGTTTATCGGGTACAGGGAGGGTCTACGAGCAGTACTTC,NA,NA,TRBJ2-7,TRBV28
CASSPHTGELFF,TGTGCCAGCAGTCCACACACCGGGGAGCTGTTTTTT,once,NA,TRBJ2-2,TRBV2
CASSPFRGEAYEQYF,TGTGCCAGCTCACCATTCAGGGGGGAAGCCTACGAGCAGTACTTC,once,NA,TRBJ2-7,TRBV18
CASSQAGVRNIQYF,TGTGCCAGCAGCCAAGCGGGAGTTCGGAACATTCAGTACTTC,once,TRBD2,TRBJ2-4,TRBV5-6
CASSPGGGGIQPQHF,TGTGCCAGCAGCCCCGGGGGGGGAGGGATCCAGCCCCAGCATTTT,NA,NA,TRBJ1-5,TRBV28
CSVEGTAYQETQYF,TGCAGCGTTGAAGGGACAGCGTACCAAGAGACCCAGTACTTC,NA,NA,TRBJ2-5,TRBV29-1
CASSSPMGTANYGYTF,TGTGCCAGTAGTTCCCCAATGGGGACAGCTAACTATGGCTACACCTTC,few,TRBD1,TRBJ1-2,TRBV19
CASSLSLGHQETQYF,TGCGCCAGCAGCTTGTCCCTGGGACACCAAGAGACCCAGTACTTC,NA,NA,TRBJ2-5,TRBV5-1
CASSQDRGHSNQPQHF,TGCGCCAGCAGCCAAGATAGGGGCCATAGCAATCAGCCCCAGCATTTT,NA,NA,TRBJ1-5,TRBV4-1
CASSKKTSYFHEQYF,TGTGCCAGCAGTAAAAAGACTAGCTACTTCCACGAGCAGTACTTC,NA,TRBD2,TRBJ2-7,TRBV7-2
CASSPAGDQQETQYF,TGTGCCAGCTCACCAGCAGGGGATCAGCAAGAGACCCAGTACTTC,NA,NA,TRBJ2-5,TRBV18
CASSLRDGEGYTF,TGTGCCAGCAGCCTCAGGGACGGTGAGGGCTACACCTTC,few,NA,TRBJ1-2,TRBV9
CASSLGNGAFF,TGCGCCAGCAGCTTGGGGAACGGAGCTTTCTTT,few,NA,TRBJ1-1,TRBV5-1
CASSLAGSHSGNTIYF,TGCGCCAGCAGCTTGGCTGGCAGCCACTCTGGAAACACCATATATTTT,NA,NA,TRBJ1-3,TRBV5-1
CASTMGAVQETQYF,TGTGCCAGCACCATGGGAGCGGTACAAGAGACCCAGTACTTC,NA,NA,TRBJ2-5,TRBV28
CASKPGQEMDEQYF,TGCGCCAGCAAACCGGGACAGGAGATGGACGAGCAGTACTTC,NA,TRBD1,TRBJ2-7,TRBV5-1
CASSMDRDYGYTF,TGTGCCAGTAGTATGGACAGGGACTATGGCTACACCTTC,NA,TRBD1,TRBJ1-2,TRBV19
CASNLQRQETQYF,TGTGCCAGCAACCTACAGAGACAAGAGACCCAGTACTTC,NA,NA,TRBJ2-5,TRBV2
CASSAPGGYTF,TGTGCCAGCAGTGCTCCGGGTGGCTACACCTTC,NA,NA,TRBJ1-2,TRBV25-1